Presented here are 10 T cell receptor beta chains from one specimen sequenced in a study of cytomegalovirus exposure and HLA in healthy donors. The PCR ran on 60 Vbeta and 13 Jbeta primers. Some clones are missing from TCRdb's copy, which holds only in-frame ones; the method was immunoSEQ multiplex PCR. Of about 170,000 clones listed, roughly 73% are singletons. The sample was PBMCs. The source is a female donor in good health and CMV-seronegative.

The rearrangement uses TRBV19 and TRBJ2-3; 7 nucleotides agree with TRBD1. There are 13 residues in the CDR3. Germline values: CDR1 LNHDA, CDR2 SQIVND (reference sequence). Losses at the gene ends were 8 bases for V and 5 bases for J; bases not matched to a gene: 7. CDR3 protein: CASCDRARDTQYF. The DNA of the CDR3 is TGTGCCAGTTGTGACAGGGCTAGAGATACGCAGTATTTT.

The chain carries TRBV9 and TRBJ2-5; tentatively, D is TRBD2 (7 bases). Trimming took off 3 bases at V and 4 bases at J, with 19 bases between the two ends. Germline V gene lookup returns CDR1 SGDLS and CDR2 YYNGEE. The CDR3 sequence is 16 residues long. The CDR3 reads CASSDTTGGGGETQYF. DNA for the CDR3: TGTGCCAGCAGCGATACCACGGGGGGAGGGGGAGAGACCCAGTACTTC.

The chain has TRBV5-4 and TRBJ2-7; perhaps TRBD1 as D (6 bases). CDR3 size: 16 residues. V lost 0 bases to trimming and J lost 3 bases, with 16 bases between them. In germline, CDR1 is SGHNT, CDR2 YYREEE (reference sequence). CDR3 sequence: CASSLASGTSLYEQYF. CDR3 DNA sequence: TGTGCCAGCAGCTTGGCCTCCGGGACATCCCTCTACGAGCAGTACTTC.

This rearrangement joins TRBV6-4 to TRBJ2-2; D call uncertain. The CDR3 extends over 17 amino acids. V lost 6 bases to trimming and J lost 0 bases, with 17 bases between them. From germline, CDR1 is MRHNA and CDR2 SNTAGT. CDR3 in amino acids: CASSKVGVGSNTGELFF. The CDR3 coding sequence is TGTGCCAGCAGCAAAGTGGGCGTCGGCTCGAACACCGGGGAGCTGTTTTTT.

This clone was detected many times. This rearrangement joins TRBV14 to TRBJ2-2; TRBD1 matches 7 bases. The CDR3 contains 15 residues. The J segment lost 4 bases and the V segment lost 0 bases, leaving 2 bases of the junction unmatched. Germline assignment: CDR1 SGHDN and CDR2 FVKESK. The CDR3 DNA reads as TGTGCCAGCAGCCAAGATCCAGGGGGCACCGGGGAGCTGTTTTTT. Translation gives CASSQDPGGTGELFF.

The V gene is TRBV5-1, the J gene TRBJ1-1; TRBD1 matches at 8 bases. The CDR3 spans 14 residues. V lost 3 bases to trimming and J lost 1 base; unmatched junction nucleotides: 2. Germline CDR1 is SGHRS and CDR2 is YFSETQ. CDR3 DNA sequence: TGCGCCAGCAGCTCCGGGACAGGGAACACTGAAGCTTTCTTT. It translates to CASSSGTGNTEAFF. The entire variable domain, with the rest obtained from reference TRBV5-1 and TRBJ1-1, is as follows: KAGVTQTPRYLIKTRGQQVTLSCSPISGHRSVSWYQQTPGQGLQFLFEYFSETQRNKGNFPGRFSGRQFSNSRSEMNVSTLELGDSALYLCASSSGTGNTEAFFGQGTRLTVV.

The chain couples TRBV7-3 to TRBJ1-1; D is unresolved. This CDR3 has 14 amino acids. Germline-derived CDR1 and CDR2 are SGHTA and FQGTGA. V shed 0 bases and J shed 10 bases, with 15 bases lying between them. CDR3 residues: CASSLTPSSRGAFF. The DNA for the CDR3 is TGTGCCAGCAGCTTAACGCCCTCCTCCCGCGGAGCTTTCTTT.

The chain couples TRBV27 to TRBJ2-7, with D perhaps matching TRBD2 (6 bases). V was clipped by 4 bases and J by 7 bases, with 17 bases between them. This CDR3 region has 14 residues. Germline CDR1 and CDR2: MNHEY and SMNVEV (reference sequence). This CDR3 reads CASSSGPEGREQYF. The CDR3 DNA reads TGTGCCAGCAGTTCGGGACCGGAGGGTAGAGAGCAGTACTTC.

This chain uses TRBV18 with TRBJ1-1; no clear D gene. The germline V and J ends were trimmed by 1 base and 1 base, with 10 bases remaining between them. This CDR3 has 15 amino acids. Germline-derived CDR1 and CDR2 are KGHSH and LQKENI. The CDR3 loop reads CASSPLASPNTEAFF. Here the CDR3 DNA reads TGTGCCAGCTCACCACTTGCAAGCCCGAACACTGAAGCTTTCTTT. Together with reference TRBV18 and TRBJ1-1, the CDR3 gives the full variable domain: NAGVMQNPRHLVRRRGQEARLRCSPMKGHSHVYWYRQLPEEGLKFMVYLQKENIIDESGMPKERFSAEFPKEGPSILRIQQVVRGDSAAYFCASSPLASPNTEAFFGQGTRLTVV.

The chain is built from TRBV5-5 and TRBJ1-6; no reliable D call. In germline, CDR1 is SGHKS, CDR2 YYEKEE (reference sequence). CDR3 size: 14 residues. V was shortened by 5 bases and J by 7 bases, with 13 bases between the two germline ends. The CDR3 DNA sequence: TGTGCCAGCAGAATGACATTCCAAAATTCACCCCTCCACTTT. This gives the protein CASRMTFQNSPLHF.